This T cell receptor beta chain was recorded in a study of graft-versus-host responses after intestinal transplantation. Study summary: Transplants given to recipients were multivisceral, liver-intestinal, or isolated intestinal.

Deletions cut 1 base from V and 3 bases from J, with 13 bases between. This CDR3 is built from 16 residues. Looked up from germline, CDR1 is MNHNS and CDR2 is SASEGT. Broader study findings: Within the allografts of patients who had graft-donor T cell macrochimerism, graft-versus-host to host-versus-graft clonal ratios were high.

This clone was seen only once. Its antigen remains unidentified. Graft tissue processing released intraepithelial and lamina propria lymphocytes. Some clones are missing from TCRdb's copy, which holds only in-frame ones; the method was immunoSEQ multiplex PCR. Of over 60,000 clones listed, about nine tenths are singletons. The sequenced sample was ileum tissue, obtained roughly 390 days after transplant. The chain recombines TRBV6-1 with TRBJ1-5; D unresolved. The clonotype comes from a human patient who received an intestinal transplant, so some T cells may come from the graft donor. The CDR3 spells CASSEGDRGTNQPQHF. The CDR3 DNA reads TGTGCCAGCAGTGAAGGTGATAGAGGAACCAATCAGCCCCAGCATTTT.